Described below is a single TCR beta chain sequence and its context. The antigen is not known. This specimen comes from a study of cytomegalovirus exposure and HLA in healthy donors. Notes on the study in general: Specificity for CMV antigens was confirmed in vitro for a few of the CMV-associated chains. Reported performance of the classifier showed diagnosis of cytomegalovirus status with high specificity and sensitivity. Some TCR beta chains (about 170 of them) were listed as cytomegalovirus-associated.

This CDR3 is built from 15 residues. The germline V gene has CDR1 GTSNPN and CDR2 SVGIG (reference sequence). V lost 2 bases to trimming and J lost 1 base; unmatched junction nucleotides: 5. Sequenced by immunoSEQ multiplex PCR; TCRdb stores in-frame clones only, minus some. The sample shows roughly 82,000 clones, approximately 93% of them seen only once. This TCR was sampled from a man aged 18 to 30 in good health and CMV-seronegative. Sequencing input: PBMCs. This chain uses TRBV30 with TRBJ1-3; 7 bases match TRBD1. The CDR3 loop reads CAWSLATGSGNTIYF. The DNA of the CDR3 is TGTGCCTGGAGTCTAGCGACAGGGTCTGGAAACACCATATATTTT.